This record covers a single T cell receptor beta chain. Its binding antigen is unknown. A much larger clone lies a single base off, so this may be a read error. The treatment or condition label corresponds to: live attenuated yellow fever vaccine strain. PBMCs were isolated from peripheral blood using a standard Ficoll-Paque protocol. Dynabeads CD4 and CD8 positive selection kits were used to isolate CD4 and CD8 T-cell fractions. TriZol was used to extract RNA from bulk PBMCs, from CD4 and CD8 fractions, and from dextramer-positive and dextramer-negative fractions. TCR cDNA was made using 5'RACE template switching, a step that added a universal primer site and unique molecular identifiers. Priming of cDNA synthesis was performed from both the TCR alpha and TCR beta constant segments. Library amplification used two PCR steps, and the second PCR step added sample barcodes and sequencing adapters. Sequencing of the libraries was done on either Illumina HiSeq 2500 (2x100 bp) or NovaSeq (2x150 bp). In the paper's pipeline: MIGEC handled demultiplexing of reads and collapsing into UMI consensus sequences, while MiXCR performed V(D)J alignment. Vaccine-responding clonotypes were defined with edgeR using replicate PBMC samples, requiring FDR below 0.01 and a log2 fold change above 5 up to day 15. Bulk clonotypes were assigned CD4 or CD8 identity according to which sequenced CD4 or CD8 repertoire held them at higher abundance. The raw public data were reprocessed by TCRdb itself: fastp quality trimming at Q25, MiXCR clonotype calling, in-frame beta chains only. Under each unique CDR3 protein, matching rows form one entry showing the most common genes and DNA. The V and J calls here are based on TCRdb, not the publication. In this sample the table shows around 250,000 distinct CDR3 sequences, about 7% of which occur a single time. The ten largest account for around 0.9% of the sample.

Spanning cysteine to phenylalanine, the CDR3 consists of 17 amino acids. Just CDR3 DNA is preserved here, 51 bases in frame from base 1. CDR1 is given as SGHRS and CDR2 as YFSETQ, both from the germline V gene. Trimming accounts for 7 bases at V and 8 bases at J, while the number of junction bases matched to no gene is 16. These data originate in a study of T cells after yellow fever vaccination (dated by TCRdb to 2018 to 2020). Describing the broader study: The SMART-Seq v4 Ultra Low Input RNA kit was used to prepare libraries from fractions with low cell numbers. To follow T-cell clones before and after primary and booster YFV17D yellow fever vaccination, bulk TCR alpha and beta repertoires were sequenced over time. Two healthy male donors, one aged 18 to 30 and one aged 30 to 39 years, were included in the cohort. Blood was collected at multiple timepoints before and after primary and secondary immunization, and bulk PBMC replicates and cell subsets were isolated. What the authors observed across the whole study: Compared with the primary T-cell response, the secondary T-cell response was weaker but faster, peaking on day 5 rather than day 15. Most clones expanded after primary vaccination were re-detected after the booster (96% of CD4 and around 88% of CD8), suggesting broad memory maintenance. Only two donors were included in the study, so the extent to which the findings can be generalized is limited. A small fraction of clonotypes showed up in both the CD4 and CD8 compartments, probably as a result of convergent recombination. Computational filtering was required because FACS-sorted repertoires could contain abundant contaminating clonotypes from the bulk population.

This TCR was recovered from a man aged 30-40 years who received the YFV17D yellow fever vaccine. The specimen was CD4+ T cells sorted from PBMCs, collected 15 days after the yellow fever booster vaccination. The chain couples TRBV5-1 to TRBJ2-1; 12 middle bases align to TRBD2. DNA sequence: TGCGCCAGCCGCCGCATGACCGGGACTAGCGGGCACGATGAGCAGTTCTTC. Its product reads: CASRRMTGTSGHDEQFF.